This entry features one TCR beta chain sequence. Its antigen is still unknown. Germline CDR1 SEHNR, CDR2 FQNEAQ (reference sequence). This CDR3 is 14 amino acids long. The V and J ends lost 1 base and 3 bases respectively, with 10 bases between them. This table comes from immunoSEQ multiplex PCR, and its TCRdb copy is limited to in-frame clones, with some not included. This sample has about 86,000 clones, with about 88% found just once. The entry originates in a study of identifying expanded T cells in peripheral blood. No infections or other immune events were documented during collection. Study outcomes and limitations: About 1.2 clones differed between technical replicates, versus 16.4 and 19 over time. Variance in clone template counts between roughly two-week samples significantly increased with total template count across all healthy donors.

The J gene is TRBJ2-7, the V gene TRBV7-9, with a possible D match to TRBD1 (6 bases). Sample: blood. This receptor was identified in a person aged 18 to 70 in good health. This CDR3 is CASSLGGRGYEQYF. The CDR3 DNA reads TGTGCCAGCAGCTTAGGGGGGCGCGGCTACGAGCAGTACTTC.